Listed below are T cell receptor beta chains from one sample, sequenced in a study of early T cells in non-severe SARS-CoV-2 infection. TCRdb used MiXCR to reprocess the 5' RACE reads, holding one entry per CDR3 protein. The sample lists under 50,000 distinct CDR3 sequences, over 3.5% occurring once. Sequencing was performed on whole blood. These receptors were collected from an adult who was a healthcare worker with PCR-confirmed SARS-CoV-2 infection or an uninfected control (not recorded which). Both conserved end residues are part of each CDR3. Fields, in order: V gene, J gene, D gene, clone size, CDR3 DNA, CDR3 protein. The D gene is left open where the match is weak. The size of a clone is reported for some rows only, either as once, few or many, or as a class for expanded clones.

V gene: TRBV12-5; J gene: TRBJ1-1; D gene: .; clone size: .; CDR3 DNA: TGTGCTAGTGGCACGGACGGGAACACTGAAGCTTTCTTT; CDR3 protein: CASGTDGNTEAFF
V gene: TRBV5-1; J gene: TRBJ2-4; D gene: .; clone size: many; CDR3 DNA: TGCGCCAGCAGCCTGGAGTTGGGGGCCCCGGACATTCAGTACTTC; CDR3 protein: CASSLELGAPDIQYF
V gene: TRBV11-2; J gene: TRBJ1-6; D gene: .; clone size: many; CDR3 DNA: TGTGCCAGCAGCGTGGAGATGAGGAATTCACCCCTCCACTTT; CDR3 protein: CASSVEMRNSPLHF
V gene: TRBV7-9; J gene: TRBJ2-3; D gene: TRBD1; clone size: .; CDR3 DNA: TGTGCCAGCAGCCCATCGACGGGACAGGGCTCACAAGATACGCAGTATTTT; CDR3 protein: CASSPSTGQGSQDTQYF
V gene: TRBV7-2; J gene: TRBJ1-2; D gene: .; clone size: many; CDR3 DNA: TGTGCCAGCAGCACGGTCACGGGGGTTGGAGATGGCTACACCTTC; CDR3 protein: CASSTVTGVGDGYTF
V gene: TRBV5-1; J gene: TRBJ1-1; D gene: .; clone size: many; CDR3 DNA: TGCGCCAGCGAGGACATCCCGGACACTGAAGCTTTCTTT; CDR3 protein: CASEDIPDTEAFF
V gene: TRBV9; J gene: TRBJ2-7; D gene: TRBD2; clone size: many; CDR3 DNA: TGTGCCAGCAGCGCTAGCGGGACGAACGAGCAGTACTTC; CDR3 protein: CASSASGTNEQYF
V gene: TRBV5-1; J gene: TRBJ2-1; D gene: TRBD2; clone size: many; CDR3 DNA: TGCGCCAGCAGCTTTGGCCCCGCGGGAGGCGACAATGAGCAGTTCTTC; CDR3 protein: CASSFGPAGGDNEQFF
V gene: TRBV7-2; J gene: TRBJ2-5; D gene: .; clone size: medium-sized; CDR3 DNA: TGTGCCAGCAGCCTACCCGGGGCCCAGTACTTC; CDR3 protein: CASSLPGAQYF
V gene: TRBV5-4; J gene: TRBJ1-1; D gene: .; clone size: many; CDR3 DNA: TGTGCCAGCAGCGTGGGAAGGGGCTCGGAGGGGACTGAAGCTTTCTTT; CDR3 protein: CASSVGRGSEGTEAFF
V gene: TRBV25-1; J gene: TRBJ2-1; D gene: TRBD2; clone size: .; CDR3 DNA: TGTGCCAGCACCCGGACTAGCGGGGCTTCCTACAATGAGCAGTTCTTC; CDR3 protein: CASTRTSGASYNEQFF
V gene: TRBV20-1; J gene: TRBJ1-2; D gene: .; clone size: many; CDR3 DNA: TGCAGTGCGCCAGCCCAGGGGCCTCACTATGGCTACACCTTC; CDR3 protein: CSAPAQGPHYGYTF
V gene: TRBV20-1; J gene: TRBJ2-7; D gene: .; clone size: many; CDR3 DNA: TGCAGTGCTAGGAGACAGAGCTCCTACGAGCAGTACTTC; CDR3 protein: CSARRQSSYEQYF
V gene: TRBV5-6; J gene: TRBJ2-7; D gene: .; clone size: many; CDR3 DNA: TGTGCCAGCAGCTTAGGGGGGCTTGGTGTCGAGCAGTACTTC; CDR3 protein: CASSLGGLGVEQYF
V gene: TRBV7-2; J gene: TRBJ1-6; D gene: .; clone size: few; CDR3 DNA: TGTGCCAGCAGCTTAGCGAAGGGGGTCAAGAATTCACCCCTCCACTTT; CDR3 protein: CASSLAKGVKNSPLHF
V gene: TRBV12-5; J gene: TRBJ2-1; D gene: .; clone size: few; CDR3 DNA: TGTGCTAGTGGTTTAACTCGCCTCCAGGGCAATGAGCAGTTCTTC; CDR3 protein: CASGLTRLQGNEQFF
V gene: TRBV11-2; J gene: TRBJ1-1; D gene: .; clone size: few; CDR3 DNA: TGTGCCAGCAGCTTATGGTGGGAGACTGAAGCTTTCTTT; CDR3 protein: CASSLWWETEAFF
V gene: TRBV19; J gene: TRBJ2-3; D gene: TRBD1; clone size: many; CDR3 DNA: TGTGCCAGTAGTATAAAAGGGACAGGGAGGGATACGCAGTATTTT; CDR3 protein: CASSIKGTGRDTQYF
V gene: TRBV19; J gene: TRBJ1-5; D gene: .; clone size: many; CDR3 DNA: TGTGCCAGTAGCCCTAGGGGGACGGGAAATCAGCCCCAGCATTTT; CDR3 protein: CASSPRGTGNQPQHF
V gene: TRBV18; J gene: TRBJ2-1; D gene: .; clone size: many; CDR3 DNA: TGTGCCAGCTCACCGGTCGACAATGAGCAGTTCTTC; CDR3 protein: CASSPVDNEQFF
V gene: TRBV5-1; J gene: TRBJ2-6; D gene: .; clone size: many; CDR3 DNA: TGCGCCAGCAGCTTGGAAGTCCCTGGGGCCAACGTCCTGACTTTC; CDR3 protein: CASSLEVPGANVLTF
V gene: TRBV15; J gene: TRBJ2-3; D gene: .; clone size: many; CDR3 DNA: TGTGCCACCAGCAGCGGACAGTTCTCTAGCACAGATACGCAGTATTTT; CDR3 protein: CATSSGQFSSTDTQYF